This entry lists 24 T cell receptor beta chains sequenced from one sample in a study of identical twins. TCRdb passed the 5' RACE reads through MiXCR, listing each CDR3 protein once. The sample carries 1.5 million to 2 million distinct CDR3 sequences, roughly 35% recorded once. Source material: cord blood. These receptors were obtained from a newborn girl in good health.

Only a few counts were recorded for this clonotype. J is TRBJ2-3 and V is TRBV29-1; 7 bases agree with TRBD2. Germline V gene lookup returns CDR1 SQVTM and CDR2 ANQGSEA. V shed 7 bases and J 0 bases; nucleotides not matched to a gene: 10. The CDR3 sequence is 15 residues long. The CDR3: CSAQLGLPSTDTQYF. The DNA of the CDR3 is TGCAGCGCCCAACTGGGACTACCCAGCACAGATACGCAGTATTTT.

The rearrangement uses TRBV20-1 and TRBJ1-4, with D unresolved. This CDR3 is built from 13 residues. Germline V gives CDR1 DFQATT, CDR2 SNEGSKA (reference sequence). The CDR3 DNA reads as TGCAGCGCATTTTCCGGTACTAATGAAAAACTGTTTTTT. As protein: CSAFSGTNEKLFF.

This clonotype appeared a single time. The chain joins TRBV20-1 to TRBJ2-1; possible D gene TRBD2, 6 bases. V shed 0 bases and J shed 3 bases, with 24 bases lying between them. The CDR3 has 19 amino acids. The germline CDR1 and CDR2 sequences are DFQATT and SNEGSKA (reference sequence). The chain's CDR3 is CSARDVAPRTGTGYNEQFF. The CDR3 DNA reads TGCAGTGCTAGAGATGTTGCCCCCAGGACCGGGACTGGCTACAATGAGCAGTTCTTC.

This clonotype was observed a few times. The rearrangement uses TRBV7-9 and TRBJ2-5; 8 bases map to TRBD1. The J call may be incorrect, as the DNA end agrees better with TRBJ2-7. The CDR3 totals 16 residues. Germline V gene lookup returns CDR1 SEHNR and CDR2 FQNEAQ (reference sequence). Here the CDR3 reads CASSSWTGPRSYEQYF. The CDR3 coding sequence is TGTGCCAGCAGCTCATGGACAGGGCCTAGGTCCTACGAGCAGTACTTC.

CDR3 region: CASSLYVSGTGVEQYF. CDR3 bases: TGTGCCAGCAGCTTATATGTTAGCGGGACAGGGGTCGAGCAGTACTTC. V and J are TRBV7-2 and TRBJ2-7; 10 bases fit TRBD1. V lost 2 bases to trimming and J lost 6 bases; unmatched junction nucleotides: 10. Germline V CDR1 and CDR2: SGHTA, FQGNSA. CDR3 length: 16 amino acids.

This chain connects TRBV28 to TRBJ2-7, with D perhaps matching TRBD1 (5 bases). In germline, CDR1 is MDHEN, CDR2 SYDVKM. The CDR3 is made up of 16 amino acids. The V end lost 6 bases, the J end lost 0 bases, and 18 bases lay between the germline ends. The CDR3 spells CASSNPTGRFSYEQYF. CDR3 bases: TGTGCCAGCAGCAACCCTACAGGACGGTTCTCCTACGAGCAGTACTTC.

This clonotype was detected only a few times. The chain links TRBV4-1 to TRBJ1-2; D remains unclear. The germline V and J ends were trimmed by 4 bases and 0 bases, with 9 bases remaining between them. The CDR3 totals 14 residues. Germline-derived CDR1 and CDR2 are MGHRA and YSYEKL. The CDR3 nucleotides read TGCGCCAGCAGCCCGCCCCCAGCTAACTATGGCTACACCTTC. Its translation is CASSPPPANYGYTF.

The chain is built from TRBV10-3 and TRBJ1-4; 7 bases are shared with TRBD1. Germline CDR1 ENHRY, CDR2 SYGVKD. CDR3 size: 13 residues. The J segment lost 5 bases and the V segment lost 10 bases, leaving 7 bases of the junction unmatched. The CDR3 DNA is TGTGCCACGAGGGGGGGACAGAATGAAAAACTGTTTTTT. Encoded protein: CATRGGQNEKLFF.

This clonotype was seen a single time. This chain joins TRBV4-1 and TRBJ2-7; D uncertain. The J call is doubtful: the DNA matches TRBJ2-5 better. This CDR3 comprises 13 residues. Germline V CDR1 and CDR2: MGHRA, YSYEKL. This CDR3 reads CASSLVIPETQYF. CDR3 coding DNA: TGCGCCAGCAGCCTCGTGATCCCAGAGACCCAGTACTTC.

The chain employs TRBV20-1 and TRBJ2-7; D uncertain. Germline CDR1 is DFQATT and CDR2 is SNEGSKA (reference sequence). The V end was cut by 6 bases, the J end by 2 bases, with 14 bases between. This CDR3 spans 13 amino acids. CDR3 in DNA: TGCAGTGCCCGTTCGGGTATGGCCTACGAGCAGTACTTC. Protein: CSARSGMAYEQYF.

The chain combines TRBV9 with TRBJ1-1, with 9 positions matching TRBD1. CDR1 is SGDLS and CDR2 is YYNGEE in the germline V gene. V lost 3 bases and J lost 4; bases outside the gene matches: 7. The CDR3 totals 15 residues. Here the CDR3 DNA reads TGTGCCAGCAGCGGAACAGGGGGCAGTAGCACTGAAGCTTTCTTT. Amino acid sequence: CASSGTGGSSTEAFF. Full variable domain (remainder filled in from reference TRBV9 and TRBJ1-1): DSGVTQTPKHLITATGQRVTLRCSPRSGDLSVYWYQQSLDQGLQFLIQYYNGEERAKGNILERFSAQQFPDLHSELNLSSLELGDSALYFCASSGTGGSSTEAFFGQGTRLTVV.

This clonotype was seen only a few times. The rearrangement uses TRBV5-5 and TRBJ2-7, with no clear D. The CDR3 extends over 15 amino acids. Germline values: CDR1 SGHKS, CDR2 YYEKEE (reference sequence). The germline V and J ends were trimmed by 0 bases and 2 bases, with 12 bases remaining between them. Written as DNA, the CDR3 is TGTGCCAGCAGCTTGGAAGGGATTACCCCCTACGAGCAGTACTTC. This encodes CASSLEGITPYEQYF. The full variable domain, with the rest looked up from reference TRBV5-5 and TRBJ2-7, is DAGVTQSPTHLIKTRGQQVTLRCSPISGHKSVSWYQQVLGQGPQFIFQYYEKEERGRGNFPDRFSARQFPNYSSELNVNALLLGDSALYLCASSLEGITPYEQYFGPGTRLTVT.

Only a few counts were recorded for this clonotype. This sequence joins TRBV3-1 and TRBJ2-3; TRBD2 matches 9 bases. CDR1 and CDR2 (germline): LGHDT, YNNKEL (reference sequence). The CDR3 covers 17 residues. V shed 2 bases, J shed 3 bases, and the junction held 9 bases outside the gene matches. Here the CDR3 DNA reads TGTGCCAGCAGCCAACGATGGGCGGGGGGGCCAACAGATACGCAGTATTTT. It specifies CASSQRWAGGPTDTQYF.

This clonotype was seen only a few times. The rearrangement links TRBV5-4 to TRBJ2-5, with D perhaps TRBD2 (5 bases). The germline V gene has CDR1 SGHNT and CDR2 YYREEE (reference sequence). Trimming shortened V by 5 bases and J by 4 bases, and 15 bases separated the two germline ends. The CDR3 totals 14 residues. CDR3 bases: TGTGCCAGCAGTAAGGAAACGGGAAGAGAGACCCAGTACTTC. The encoded protein is CASSKETGRETQYF.

The V and J genes are TRBV10-3 and TRBJ1-1; no clear D. The CDR3 covers 14 residues. Germline loops: CDR1 ENHRY, CDR2 SYGVKD. Trimming shortened V by 7 bases and J by 1 base, and 13 bases separated the two germline ends. The CDR3 loop reads CAIMEKGGNTEAFF. The CDR3 DNA reads TGTGCCATCATGGAGAAGGGTGGGAACACTGAAGCTTTCTTT.

This clonotype was observed at least ten times. The V and J genes are TRBV10-3 and TRBJ1-4; the D is unclear. Germline CDR1 and CDR2: ENHRY and SYGVKD. V lost 3 bases, J lost 0 bases, and 5 bases lay in between. The CDR3 consists of 14 residues. The CDR3: CAISDAATNEKLFF. CDR3 nucleotides: TGTGCCATCAGTGACGCAGCAACTAATGAAAAACTGTTTTTT.

This clonotype was picked up many times. This chain joins TRBV18 and TRBJ2-7, with TRBD2 matching over 8 bases. Losses at the gene ends were 3 bases for V and 3 bases for J; bases not matched to a gene: 4. Germline loops: CDR1 KGHSH, CDR2 LQKENI. This CDR3 region has 14 residues. CDR3 sequence (DNA): TGTGCCAGCTCACCGGGACTAGGTGGCTACGAGCAGTACTTC. Residues: CASSPGLGGYEQYF.

This clonotype was seen many times. This chain uses TRBV14 with TRBJ2-7; unclear D gene. Germline V gene lookup returns CDR1 SGHDN and CDR2 FVKESK. The CDR3 is 12 amino acids. Deletions cut 1 base from V and 6 bases from J, with 7 bases between. CDR3 region: CASSQGFGEQYF. CDR3 DNA sequence: TGTGCCAGCAGCCAAGGATTTGGCGAGCAGTACTTC.

This clonotype was counted between two and nine times. The chain combines TRBV20-1 with TRBJ2-3; no firm D call. The CDR3 is 13 residues long. CDR1 and CDR2 (germline): DFQATT, SNEGSKA (reference sequence). The V end lost 6 bases, the J end lost 3 bases, and 13 bases lay between the germline ends. This chain's CDR3 is CSAEPVRTDTQYF. DNA for the CDR3: TGCAGTGCCGAACCGGTCCGTACAGATACGCAGTATTTT.

This clonotype was seen only a few times. The V gene is TRBV12-3 or TRBV12-4, the J gene TRBJ2-1, with D maybe TRBD2 (6 bases). CDR3 length: 15 amino acids. The V gene lost 6 bases and the J gene lost 4 bases, with 16 bases spanning the gap. DNA for the CDR3: TGTGCCAGCAGCGCCCGCCAGGAGGGGTACAATGAGCAGTTCTTC. It is translated as CASSARQEGYNEQFF.

This clonotype was counted only a few times. This chain joins TRBV28 and TRBJ2-7; perhaps TRBD1 as D (5 bases). The length of the CDR3 is 13 residues. Trimming removed 3 bases at V and 3 bases at J, with 9 bases between. In germline, CDR1 is MDHEN, CDR2 SYDVKM. The CDR3 nucleotides read TGTGCCAGCAGTTTCGGCAGGGTCTACGAGCAGTACTTC. This encodes CASSFGRVYEQYF. The full variable domain, with the rest looked up from reference TRBV28 and TRBJ2-7, is DVKVTQSSRYLVKRTGEKVFLECVQDMDHENMFWYRQDPGLGLRLIYFSYDVKMKEKGDIPEGYSVSREKKERFSLILESASTNQTSMYLCASSFGRVYEQYFGPGTRLTVT.

This sequence joins TRBV2 and TRBJ1-4; D is unclear. The CDR3 extends over 11 amino acids. Trimming removed 6 bases from V and 8 bases from J, with 7 bases in between. Germline V lookup: CDR1 SNHLY, CDR2 FYNNEI. The CDR3 spells CASRASEKLFF. The DNA of the CDR3 is TGTGCCAGCAGAGCCAGCGAAAAACTGTTTTTT.

This clonotype has more than one count but fewer than ten. CDR3 DNA sequence: TGTGCCAGCAGTCTAAGCGGGAGCGGACTACGGCAGTACTTC. Translated: CASSLSGSGLRQYF. The chain joins TRBV27 to TRBJ2-4, with 8 nucleotides matching TRBD2. The CDR3 runs to 14 residues. Germline lookup yields CDR1 MNHEY and CDR2 SMNVEV (reference sequence). V lost 5 bases to trimming and J lost 13 bases; unmatched junction nucleotides: 13.

This clonotype was recorded a few times. The chain has TRBV4-2 and TRBJ2-7, with TRBD2 matching over 11 bases. Looked up from germline, CDR1 is LGHNA and CDR2 is YNFKEQ. The CDR3 has 18 residues. The junction had 8 bases not matched to a gene; V was cut back by 1 base and J by 0 bases. CDR3 sequence: CASSQVSSGRLSSYEQYF. CDR3 nucleotide sequence: TGTGCCAGCAGCCAAGTTTCTAGCGGGAGGCTAAGCTCCTACGAGCAGTACTTC.